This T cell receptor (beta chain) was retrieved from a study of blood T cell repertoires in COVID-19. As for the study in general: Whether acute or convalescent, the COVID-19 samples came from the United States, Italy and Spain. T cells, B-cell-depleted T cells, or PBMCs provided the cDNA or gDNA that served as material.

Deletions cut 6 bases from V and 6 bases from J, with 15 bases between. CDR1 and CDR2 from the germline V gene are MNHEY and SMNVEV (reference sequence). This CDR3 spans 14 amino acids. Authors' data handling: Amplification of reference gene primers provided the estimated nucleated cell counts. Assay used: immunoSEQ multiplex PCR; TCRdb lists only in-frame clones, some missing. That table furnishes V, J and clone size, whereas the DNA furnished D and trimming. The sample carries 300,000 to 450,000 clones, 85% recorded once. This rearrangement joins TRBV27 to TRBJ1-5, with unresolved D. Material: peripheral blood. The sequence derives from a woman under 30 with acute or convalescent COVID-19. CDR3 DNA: TGTGCCAGCAGCACTACGGGGAGTATTCAGCCCCAGCATTTT. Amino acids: CASSTTGSIQPQHF.